The 9 T cell receptor beta chains below all came from one sample that was sequenced in a study of T-cell memory formation after mild COVID-19. TCRdb called the 5' RACE reads again in MiXCR, with one record for every CDR3 protein. The table records about 500,000 distinct CDR3 sequences, around 20% of them present only once. Sequencing was carried out using PBMCs or a T cell subset sorted from them (not recorded which). These TCRs come from an adult woman who had mild COVID-19 (a few samples of this study predate the infection). Cell type and time point are not known.

This clonotype was counted only a few times. The chain has TRBV11-1 and TRBJ2-1; no definite D call. V was trimmed by 0 bases and J by 7 bases, leaving 13 bases between them. The length of the CDR3 is 15 residues. Per germline, CDR1 SGHAT and CDR2 FQDESV (reference sequence). The CDR3 is CASSLAGKSLNEQFF. The CDR3 DNA reads TGTGCCAGCAGCTTAGCAGGGAAGTCATTGAATGAGCAGTTCTTC.

Only a few counts were recorded for this clonotype. V and J are TRBV6-6 and TRBJ2-3; 9 bases fit TRBD1. The trim removed 4 bases at V and 5 bases at J, leaving 7 bases unmatched. Germline-derived CDR1 and CDR2 are MNHNY and SVGAGI (reference sequence). The CDR3 is 15 residues long. The chain's CDR3 is CASSSYRGRGDTQYF. CDR3 coding DNA: TGTGCCAGCAGTTCTTACAGGGGGCGAGGAGATACGCAGTATTTT.

There are a few counts of this clonotype. V gene TRBV7-9 combines with J gene TRBJ1-1, with D perhaps matching TRBD1 (5 bases). With 1 base removed from V and 9 bases from J, the gap between germline ends came to 15 bases. The germline V gene encodes CDR1 SEHNR and CDR2 FQNEAQ (reference sequence). This CDR3 region has 14 residues. CDR3: CASSLETAGRKAFF. CDR3 DNA sequence: TGTGCCAGCAGCTTAGAGACGGCAGGGAGGAAAGCTTTCTTT.

This sequence joins TRBV5-1 and TRBJ2-2; perhaps D is TRBD1 or TRBD2 (5 bases each). The germline V and J ends were trimmed by 3 bases and 4 bases, with 10 bases remaining between them. Germline CDR1 reads SGHRS; CDR2 reads YFSETQ. The CDR3 sequence is 14 residues long. The CDR3 is CASSWGTSTGELFF. CDR3 sequence (DNA): TGCGCCAGCAGCTGGGGGACGTCCACCGGGGAGCTGTTTTTT. The entire variable domain, with the rest obtained from reference TRBV5-1 and TRBJ2-2, is as follows: KAGVTQTPRYLIKTRGQQVTLSCSPISGHRSVSWYQQTPGQGLQFLFEYFSETQRNKGNFPGRFSGRQFSNSRSEMNVSTLELGDSALYLCASSWGTSTGELFFGEGSRLTVL.

This clonotype was observed many times. The DNA of the CDR3 is TGTGCCATCAGCCCCAAGACAGGGGGCCGTGGCTACACCTTC. Translating it yields CAISPKTGGRGYTF. V usage is TRBV10-3 and J usage is TRBJ1-2; TRBD1 matches at 10 bases. The germline V gene has CDR1 ENHRY and CDR2 SYGVKD. The V segment lost 6 bases and the J segment 7 bases; nucleotides outside the gene matches: 8. The CDR3 covers 14 residues.

The gene calls are TRBV7-3 and TRBJ2-2; 12 bases align to TRBD2. Germline CDR1 reads SGHTA; CDR2 reads FQGTGA. Trimming took 5 bases from V and 0 from J; bases not matched to a gene: 7. The CDR3 is made up of 18 amino acids. Written as DNA, the CDR3 is TGTGCCAGCAGCCAAGGACTAGCGGGGCGCCCGAACACCGGGGAGCTGTTTTTT. This encodes CASSQGLAGRPNTGELFF.

This chain uses TRBV2 with TRBJ2-2; 10 nucleotides line up with TRBD2. The CDR3 is made up of 16 amino acids. The germline V gene encodes CDR1 SNHLY and CDR2 FYNNEI. V gave up 5 bases and J gave up 1 base; unmatched junction bases: 4. In nucleotides, the CDR3 is TGTGCCAGCAGTTATAGCGGGGGGAAGAACACCGGGGAGCTGTTTTTT. Its translation is CASSYSGGKNTGELFF.

The genes are TRBV27 and TRBJ1-6; 7 positions agree with TRBD1. Unmatched junction bases numbered 3, after V lost 4 bases and J lost 0 bases. Germline V gene data show CDR1 as MNHEY and CDR2 as SMNVEV (reference sequence). The CDR3 runs 16 residues. CDR3 residues: CASSYRGFSYNSPLHF. The CDR3 DNA sequence: TGTGCCAGCAGTTACAGGGGATTCTCCTATAATTCACCCCTCCACTTT.

This clonotype was seen a handful of times. The chain joins TRBV27 to TRBJ2-7; the match to TRBD1 covers 7 bases. The trim removed 1 base at V and 1 base at J, leaving 16 bases unmatched. CDR1 is MNHEY, CDR2 SMNVEV, per germline (reference sequence). The CDR3 is 19 residues long. The CDR3 is CASSLFFSRPGQSSYEQYF. The CDR3 DNA reads as TGTGCCAGCAGTTTATTTTTTAGTCGGCCGGGACAGTCATCCTACGAGCAGTACTTC.